This TCR beta chain was sequenced during a study of shared clonotypes between healthy human individuals. Measured with immunoSEQ multiplex PCR; TCRdb has only the in-frame clones, and not every one. The sample consists of 2 million to 3 million clones, over 85% of them appearing once. Points on this clone: Antigen unknown.

The CDR3 has 13 residues. Germline loops: CDR1 MNHEY, CDR2 SVGAGI. J lost 6 bases, V lost 8 bases, and 3 bases had no gene match. Partitioning of CD4+ cells yielded a CD45RA+ naive subset and a CD45RA-negative memory subset. Overall study results and limits: Memory subsets generally showed lower estimated richness than naive subsets. In several donors, around 4.5% of naive CD4 clonotypes appeared in common.

The sequence came from a man younger than 30 in good health. Some clones in this sample may be carry-over from other donors' samples. The chain combines TRBV6-5 with TRBJ1-6; 8 nucleotides align to TRBD1. The specimen sequenced was naive CD4+ T cells from PBMCs. Described subset: CD45RA+ positively selected. The CDR3, as DNA: TGTGCCAGCCGACAGGGGATTAATTCACCCCTCCACTTT. Its translation: CASRQGINSPLHF.